Listed below are T cell receptor beta chains from one sample, sequenced in a study of regulatory T cells in long-lasting Graves disease. Using its own MiXCR run on the multiplex PCR reads, TCRdb lists one record per CDR3 protein. The data hold fewer than 600,000 distinct CDR3 sequences, with around a fifth observed a single time. The sequenced sample was peripheral blood mononuclear cells (PBMCs), obtained when the disease was refractory, from a patient treated with antithyroid drugs. These receptors all come from a female donor with Graves disease. CDR3s include the opening cysteine and the closing phenylalanine or tryptophan. D genes are given only for firm matches. Clone size, where shown, is once, few, many, or a class for clones that have expanded.

clone size,V gene,D gene,J gene,CDR3 protein,CDR3 DNA
many,TRBV15,TRBD1,TRBJ2-5,CATSRVKIGTEETQYF,TGTGCCACCAGCAGAGTTAAAATAGGGACAGAAGAGACCCAGTACTTC
many,TRBV6-1,-,TRBJ2-5,CASRKQETQYF,TGTGCCAGCAGGAAACAAGAGACCCAGTACTTC
many,TRBV28,TRBD1,TRBJ2-7,CASSRTGEIHEQYF,TGTGCCAGCAGTCGGACAGGGGAAATCCACGAGCAGTACTTC
-,TRBV3-1,-,TRBJ1-5,CASSQERGFGQPQHF,TGTGCCAGCAGCCAAGAGCGAGGGTTCGGACAGCCCCAGCATTTT
many,TRBV12-3/TRBV12-4,-,TRBJ1-1,CASSFGTGNTEAFF,TGTGCCAGCAGTTTCGGGACGGGGAACACTGAAGCTTTCTTT
many,TRBV29-1,TRBD1,TRBJ1-2,CSVGAQGAVYGYTF,TGCAGCGTTGGTGCACAGGGGGCGGTCTATGGCTACACCTTC
many,TRBV6-1,-,TRBJ2-2,CASRPTGNTGELFF,TGTGCCAGCAGACCCACAGGGAACACCGGGGAGCTGTTTTTT
once,TRBV5-5,-,TRBJ1-1,CASTAGSTLRGTEAFF,TGCGCCAGCACCGCGGGGTCCACCCTCAGGGGAACTGAAGCTTTCTTT
many,TRBV28,-,TRBJ2-7,CASSSGLPSPYEQYF,TGTGCCAGCAGTTCCGGTTTACCGAGTCCATACGAGCAGTACTTC
many,TRBV28,TRBD2,TRBJ2-7,CASSAPRGGATYEQYF,TGTGCCAGCAGCGCCCCCCGGGGGGGGGCCACCTACGAGCAGTACTTC
few,TRBV6-1,-,TRBJ1-5,CASSEGGVGNQPQHF,TGTGCCAGCAGTGAAGGTGGGGTAGGGAATCAGCCCCAGCATTTT
few,TRBV10-2,-,TRBJ2-2,CASSDGSNTGELFF,TGCGCCAGCAGTGACGGCAGTAACACCGGGGAGCTGTTTTTT
many,TRBV29-1,-,TRBJ2-7,CSVGGDTAYEQYF,TGCAGCGTTGGGGGGGACACAGCCTACGAGCAGTACTTC
-,TRBV30,-,TRBJ2-4,CAWSVQEGNIQYF,TGTGCCTGGAGTGTACAGGAGGGGAACATTCAGTACTTC
many,TRBV27,-,TRBJ1-2,CASSPPGGDYGYTF,TGTGCCAGCAGCCCCCCGGGGGGGGACTATGGCTACACCTTC
few,TRBV12-3/TRBV12-4,TRBD2,TRBJ2-7,CASSPRGLAGYEQYF,TGTGCCAGCAGCCCGAGGGGACTAGCGGGCTACGAGCAGTACTTC
few,TRBV7-9,TRBD2,TRBJ2-7,CASSATGPSGSKGFYEQYF,TGTGCCAGCAGCGCCACCGGCCCTAGCGGGAGTAAAGGGTTCTACGAGCAGTACTTC
-,TRBV7-3,TRBD2,TRBJ2-4,CASSSPLRGGVKNIQYF,TGTGCCAGCAGCTCCCCTCTCCGCGGGGGAGTCAAAAACATTCAGTACTTC
few,TRBV7-2,TRBD1,TRBJ1-6,CASSPRDRDPLHF,TGTGCCAGCAGCCCTCGGGACAGGGACCCACTCCACTTT
-,TRBV19,-,TRBJ1-2,CASSIGMGNYGYTF,TGTGCCAGTAGTATAGGTATGGGAAACTATGGCTACACCTTC
-,TRBV7-9,-,TRBJ1-1,CASSLMTADTEAFF,TGTGCCAGCAGCCTAATGACGGCCGACACTGAAGCTTTCTTT
many,TRBV7-2,-,TRBJ1-1,CASSSQPLGSEAFF,TGTGCCAGCAGCTCACAGCCTCTAGGCTCTGAAGCTTTCTTT
few,TRBV3-1,TRBD1,TRBJ1-1,CASSEILTGTGTEAFF,TGTGCCAGCAGCGAGATTCTGACAGGGACGGGCACTGAAGCTTTCTTT
many,TRBV12-3/TRBV12-4,-,TRBJ1-5,CASSLRDPPNQPQHF,TGTGCCAGCAGTTTAAGGGACCCACCGAATCAGCCCCAGCATTTT
-,TRBV4-1,TRBD2,TRBJ2-6,CASSPTGGNPGANVLTF,TGCGCCAGCAGCCCAACCGGGGGGAACCCTGGGGCCAACGTCCTGACTTTC
-,TRBV29-1,-,TRBJ1-1,CSPPPAEAFF,TGCAGCCCCCCCCCCGCTGAAGCTTTCTTT
-,TRBV9,-,TRBJ2-5,CASGGAGEETQYF,TGTGCCAGCGGGGGAGCAGGGGAAGAGACCCAGTACTTC
many,TRBV28,TRBD1,TRBJ1-5,CASNLGTGENQPQHF,TGTGCCAGCAATCTTGGGACAGGGGAAAATCAGCCCCAGCATTTT
-,TRBV29-1,-,TRBJ2-1,CSVERARSEQFF,TGCAGCGTTGAGCGGGCCCGGAGTGAGCAGTTCTTC
few,TRBV7-2,TRBD1,TRBJ1-2,CASSLGWALEQGDDYGYTF,TGTGCCAGCAGCTTAGGATGGGCTTTGGAACAGGGGGATGACTATGGCTACACCTTC
few,TRBV20-1,-,TRBJ1-6,CSARDVGDYNSPLHF,TGCAGTGCTAGAGATGTTGGGGATTATAATTCACCCCTCCACTTT
-,TRBV6-4,-,TRBJ2-7,CASSTRSKNYEQYF,TGTGCCAGCAGTACCCGCAGTAAGAACTACGAGCAGTACTTC
many,TRBV15,-,TRBJ2-7,CATSRDGASYEQYF,TGTGCCACCAGCAGAGATGGGGCAAGCTACGAGCAGTACTTC
-,TRBV20-1,-,TRBJ1-3,CSAFYQNGNTIYF,TGCAGTGCTTTTTACCAGAATGGAAACACCATATATTTT
few,TRBV7-2,-,TRBJ2-5,CASSSPGPGHQETQYF,TGTGCCAGCAGCTCGCCGGGTCCGGGGCACCAAGAGACCCAGTACTTC
-,TRBV7-9,-,TRBJ2-7,CASSGGLATDRRDEQYF,TGTGCCAGCAGCGGCGGACTCGCCACAGACAGAAGGGACGAGCAGTACTTC
-,TRBV5-6,-,TRBJ1-2,CASSLTSPRGYTF,TGTGCCAGCAGCTTGACGTCTCCGAGGGGCTACACCTTC
-,TRBV7-9,-,TRBJ2-1,CASSLVLVGEQFF,TGTGCCAGCAGCTTAGTTCTGGTAGGGGAGCAGTTCTTC
-,TRBV28,TRBD1,TRBJ1-2,CASSFQGARGGYTF,TGTGCCAGCAGTTTCCAGGGGGCGCGGGGAGGCTACACCTTC
few,TRBV19,TRBD2,TRBJ2-7,CATAGLGTYEQYF,TGTGCCACGGCGGGACTAGGAACTTACGAGCAGTACTTC
few,TRBV15,-,TRBJ2-5,CATSRDLETQYF,TGTGCCACCAGCAGAGATCTGGAGACCCAGTACTTC
many,TRBV28,TRBD1,TRBJ1-2,CASYRGLNYGYTF,TGTGCCAGCTACAGGGGGCTTAACTATGGCTACACCTTC
many,TRBV24-1,-,TRBJ2-5,CATSDRRPGETQYF,TGTGCCACCAGTGATCGGCGGCCTGGGGAGACCCAGTACTTC
-,TRBV20-1,TRBD2,TRBJ2-1,CSARVGTSGSHNEQFF,TGCAGTGCTAGAGTGGGGACTAGCGGGAGTCACAATGAGCAGTTCTTC
-,TRBV7-3,-,TRBJ2-3,CASSLTLGGTDTQYF,TGTGCCAGCAGCTTAACGTTGGGAGGCACAGATACGCAGTATTTT
-,TRBV19,-,TRBJ2-6,CASSTPRAGANVLTF,TGTGCCAGTAGTACCCCGAGGGCTGGGGCCAACGTCCTGACTTTC
-,TRBV30,-,TRBJ1-2,CAWSDTGLGYGYTF,TGTGCCTGGAGCGATACAGGTTTGGGCTATGGCTACACCTTC
once,TRBV4-1,-,TRBJ1-4,CASSQEGSAEKLFF,TGCGCCAGCAGCCAAGAGGGATCTGCAGAAAAACTGTTTTTT
many,TRBV11-2,TRBD1,TRBJ2-7,CASSSKDKGAVHEQYF,TGTGCCAGCAGCTCGAAGGACAAGGGGGCTGTCCACGAGCAGTACTTC
-,TRBV20-1,TRBD1,TRBJ1-6,CNARDRGWNSPLHF,TGCAATGCTCGCGACAGGGGGTGGAATTCACCCCTCCACTTT
many,TRBV2,-,TRBJ1-1,CASTRSANTEAFF,TGTGCCAGCACGAGGTCAGCGAACACTGAAGCTTTCTTT
many,TRBV11-2,-,TRBJ1-1,CASSLDSGRAEAFF,TGTGCCAGCAGCTTAGATAGTGGGAGAGCTGAAGCTTTCTTT
many,TRBV12-3/TRBV12-4,-,TRBJ2-7,CASGPTSSVEQYF,TGTGCCAGCGGCCCAACCTCCTCGGTGGAGCAGTACTTC
many,TRBV12-3/TRBV12-4,TRBD2,TRBJ2-5,CASSFQRGAQETQYF,TGTGCCAGCAGTTTTCAGCGGGGGGCGCAAGAGACCCAGTACTTC
-,TRBV6-1,TRBD1,TRBJ1-1,CASSRDRLEAFF,TGTGCCAGCAGTCGGGACAGGCTTGAAGCTTTCTTT